These T cell receptor beta chains were read from a single sample in a study of breast tumors, draining lymph nodes, adjacent tissues. MiXCR, run by TCRdb on the multiplex PCR reads, gives a single entry per CDR3 protein. The table records tens of thousands of distinct CDR3 sequences, 23% of them present only once. Sample: breast tumor tissue. Receptor source: a female donor with breast cancer. Some clones in this sample may be carry-over from other donors' samples. CDR3s leave out the opening cysteine and the closing phenylalanine or tryptophan. The size field is filled for only some rows; it gives once, few, many or a size class.

J,V,size,CDR3
TRBJ2-5,TRBV5-1,-,ASSLAASGVQETQY
TRBJ1-2,TRBV27,-,ASSFGRGGAGGFYGYT
TRBJ2-3,TRBV5-1,many,ASSLESTVADTQY
TRBJ1-5,TRBV4-1,many,ASSQDQSADQPQH
TRBJ1-4,TRBV29-1,many,SASKDRGANEKLF
TRBJ2-5,TRBV20-1,many,SASVGVSLETQY
TRBJ2-7,TRBV3-1,many,ASRYSGGSEQY
TRBJ1-2,TRBV6-1,many,ASSERTGGVGGYT
TRBJ1-6,TRBV3-1,many,ASSEGQGLNSPLH
TRBJ1-2,TRBV3-1,many,ASSPSLGAYT
TRBJ2-7,TRBV27,many,ASSYARQYWPEQY
TRBJ1-5,TRBV9,many,ASSAGGSQPQH
TRBJ1-1,TRBV6-4,-,APELEAF
TRBJ2-2,TRBV10-1,many,ASSDTGIGTGELF
TRBJ2-1,TRBV7-8,many,ASSWTSGRNGEQF
TRBJ2-1,TRBV4-1,many,ASSQDFGQGGNEQF
TRBJ2-2,TRBV6-1,few,ASSVTGASGTGELF
TRBJ2-5,TRBV3-1,-,ASSKVHQYQETQY
TRBJ1-2,TRBV6-1,many,ASSAGMEYGYT
TRBJ1-6,TRBV2,many,ASRKDRGDYNSPLH
TRBJ2-3,TRBV3-1,many,ASSQTGLAGAVDTQY
TRBJ2-7,TRBV6-2/TRBV6-3,medium-sized,ASSYSQTYEQY
TRBJ1-5,TRBV6-1,many,ASSGRGPYQPQH
TRBJ2-7,TRBV20-1,-,SASGGHEQY
TRBJ2-6,TRBV28,many,ASSQPGANVLT
TRBJ2-7,TRBV7-2,many,ASRQGQTYEQY